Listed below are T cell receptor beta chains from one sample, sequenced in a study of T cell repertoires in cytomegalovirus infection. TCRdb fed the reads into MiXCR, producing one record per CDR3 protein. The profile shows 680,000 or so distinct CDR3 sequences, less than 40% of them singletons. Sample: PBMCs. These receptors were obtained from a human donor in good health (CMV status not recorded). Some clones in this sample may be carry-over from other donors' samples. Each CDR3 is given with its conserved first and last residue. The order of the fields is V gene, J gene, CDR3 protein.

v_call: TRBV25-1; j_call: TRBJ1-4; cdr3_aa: CASRARGAGNEKLFF
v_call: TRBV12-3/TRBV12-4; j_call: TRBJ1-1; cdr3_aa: CASSLIGRRAFF
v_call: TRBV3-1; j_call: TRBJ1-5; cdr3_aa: CASSQGATGLLLQPQHF
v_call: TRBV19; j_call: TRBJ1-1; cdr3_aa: CASSDTLSTEAFF
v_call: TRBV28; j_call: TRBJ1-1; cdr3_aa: CASSLSPGNLLEAFF
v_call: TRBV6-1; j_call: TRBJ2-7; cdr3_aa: CASRGPGSSYEQYF
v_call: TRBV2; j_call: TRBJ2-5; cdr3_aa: CASSEAGRGRQETQYF
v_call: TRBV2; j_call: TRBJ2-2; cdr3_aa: CASSGGTTGTGELFF
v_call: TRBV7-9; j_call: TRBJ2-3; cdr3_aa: CASSAGTGSDTQYF
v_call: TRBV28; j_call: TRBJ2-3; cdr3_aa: CASSDRDTQYF
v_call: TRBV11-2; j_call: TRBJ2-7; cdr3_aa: CASSHGRGFGEQYF
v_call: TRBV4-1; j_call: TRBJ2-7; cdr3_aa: CASSSIETGVVLQYF
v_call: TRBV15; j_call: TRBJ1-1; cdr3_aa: CATSRDSGAMNTEAFF
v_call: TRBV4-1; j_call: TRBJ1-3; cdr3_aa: CASSQARDRAGNTIYF
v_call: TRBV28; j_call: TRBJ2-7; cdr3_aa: CATDSSSYEQYF
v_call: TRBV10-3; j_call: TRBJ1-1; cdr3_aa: CAIGGTGGDTEAFF
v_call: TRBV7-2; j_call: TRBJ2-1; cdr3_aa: CASRLGPAFKEQFF
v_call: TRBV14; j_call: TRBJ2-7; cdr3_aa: CASSQYRATGTGPPEQYF
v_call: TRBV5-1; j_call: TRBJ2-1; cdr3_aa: CASSFLNSSYNEQFF
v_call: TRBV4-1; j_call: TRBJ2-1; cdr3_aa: CASSQIQGDEQFF
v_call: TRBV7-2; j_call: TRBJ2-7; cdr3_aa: CASSLGDRASYEQYF
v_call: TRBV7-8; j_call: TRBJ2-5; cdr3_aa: CASSATRLVRSQTQYF
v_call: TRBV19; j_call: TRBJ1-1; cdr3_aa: CASSIDLKGGNTEAFF
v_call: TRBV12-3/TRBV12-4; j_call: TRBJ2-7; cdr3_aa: CATTAREVSHEQYF
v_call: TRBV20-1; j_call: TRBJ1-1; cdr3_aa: CSARPPFGGIGTEAFF
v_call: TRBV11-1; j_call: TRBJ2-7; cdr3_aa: CASSRGTGVFWEQYF
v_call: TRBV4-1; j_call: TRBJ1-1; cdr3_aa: CASSQKGQGAKGTEAFF
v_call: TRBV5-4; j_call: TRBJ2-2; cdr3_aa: CASSPMTSGPANTGELFF
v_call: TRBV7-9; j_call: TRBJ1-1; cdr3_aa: CASSSGTGFGMNTESFF
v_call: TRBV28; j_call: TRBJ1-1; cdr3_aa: CASRDPSRGGTEAFF
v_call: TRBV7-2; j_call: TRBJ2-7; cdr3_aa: CASSRTSSWAYEQYF
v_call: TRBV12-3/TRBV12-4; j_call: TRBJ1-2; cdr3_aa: CASSLFQFVCTF
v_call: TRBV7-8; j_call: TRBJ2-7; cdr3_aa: CASSLTSATYEQYF
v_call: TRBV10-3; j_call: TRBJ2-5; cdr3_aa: CAIRDSPETQYF
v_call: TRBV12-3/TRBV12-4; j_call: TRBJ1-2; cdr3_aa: CASSFRRDYGYTF
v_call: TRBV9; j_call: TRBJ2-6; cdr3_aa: CASSVEGAGANVLTF
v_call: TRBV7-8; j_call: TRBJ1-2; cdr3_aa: CATPGPGESDGYTF
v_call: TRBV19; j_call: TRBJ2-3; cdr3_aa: CASSDRVFTDTQYF
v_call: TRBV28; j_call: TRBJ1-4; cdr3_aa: CASSLSGGEKLFF
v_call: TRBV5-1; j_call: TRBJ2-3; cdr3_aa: CASSYQALGTDTQYF
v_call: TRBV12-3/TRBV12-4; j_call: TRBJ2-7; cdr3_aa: CASSLIREEQYF
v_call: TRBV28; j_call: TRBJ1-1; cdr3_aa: CASSVISTAAANTEAFF
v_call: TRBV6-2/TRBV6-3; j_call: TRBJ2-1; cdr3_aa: CASSHIGTSGNNEQFF
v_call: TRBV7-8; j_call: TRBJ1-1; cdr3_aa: CASSLAGAAEAFF
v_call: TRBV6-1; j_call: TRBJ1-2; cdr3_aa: CASSERGQVNYGYTF
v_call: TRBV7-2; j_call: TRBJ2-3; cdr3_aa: CASSPSTSPSTDTQYF
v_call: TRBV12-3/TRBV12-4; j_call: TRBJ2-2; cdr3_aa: CASSGGVTGELFF
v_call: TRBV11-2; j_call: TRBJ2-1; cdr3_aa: CASSLVPRNSYNEQFF
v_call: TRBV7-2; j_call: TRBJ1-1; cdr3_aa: CASSLRGALGTEAFF
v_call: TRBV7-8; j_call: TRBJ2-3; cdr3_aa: CASISGTPRTDTQYF
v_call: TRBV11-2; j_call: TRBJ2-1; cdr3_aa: CASTLDMSVYNEQFF
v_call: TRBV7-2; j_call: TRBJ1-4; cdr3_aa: CASSLVQGGNEKLFF
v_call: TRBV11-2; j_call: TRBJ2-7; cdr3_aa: CASSLDPRGNEQYF
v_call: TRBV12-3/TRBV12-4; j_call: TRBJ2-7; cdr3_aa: CASSSVYYRSEQYF
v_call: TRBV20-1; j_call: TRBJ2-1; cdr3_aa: CSARKTEQFF